What follows describes a single T cell receptor (beta chain). It lacks a known antigen. It has no much larger one-base neighbor in the sample; base qualities were not kept. Via the germline V gene, CDR1 is SGHRS and CDR2 YFSETQ. The CDR3 goes from the cysteine to the phenylalanine over 15 residues. Here the CDR3 DNA is all that survives: 45 bases in frame from base 1. Here V drops 3 bases and J drops 2 bases, and the junction holds 5 bases not matched to any gene. Enrolling through a virtual design, the prospective study's participants ranged in age from roughly 18 to 89 years and lived across 20 to 25 United States geographic areas. To assign participants to cohorts, the prospective study relied on clinical history that participants themselves reported in a screening survey and a study questionnaire. In the prospective study, mobile phlebotomists collected whole blood, serum and a nasopharyngeal or oropharyngeal swab from each participant. Over a roughly 2-month period, participants in the prospective study had the option of providing additional blood draws and questionnaires. Before DNA extraction, blood samples from the prospective study were shipped at room temperature or frozen.

The data were obtained in a study of blood T cell repertoires in COVID-19 (dated by TCRdb to 2018 to 2021). Study-level background: Samples from collaborators originated in the United States, Italy and Spain and spanned both the acute and convalescent phases of COVID-19. HLA class I and class II types, where available, came from metadata supplied by the sample provider rather than from assay-based typing. The material from the prospective study consisted of cDNA or gDNA derived from T cells, B-cell-depleted T cells, or PBMCs. Deeply sampled blood TCRbeta repertoires from subjects exposed to, actively infected with, or recovered from COVID-19 were included in the dataset. The repertoires were made available in a free public database intended to serve as a resource for research on the immune response to SARS-CoV-2. Samples were obtained from the ongoing ImmuneRACE study (first 160 participants) and from about 1,300 subjects provided by 6 global collaborators. Nearly every sample came with metadata listing a de-identified subject ID, COVID-19 status, age in years and sex.

On the study overall, not on this receptor specifically: Clinical and demographic metadata were provided uncurated, with the amount varying by source and participant.

TCRbeta CDR3 regions were amplified from genomic DNA by means of the immunoSEQ Assay, a bias-controlled multiplex PCR. The original pipeline was this. Nucleated cell counts per sample were estimated from amplification of reference gene primers within the assay. To quantify the absolute abundance of each unique TCRbeta CDR3 rearrangement, sequence reads were collapsed and filtered. For each sample, productive Simpson clonality was calculated as the square root of Simpson's diversity index across productive rearrangements. As stored in TCRdb, this immuneACCESS dataset retains in-frame rearrangements with V and J assigned. A fraction of the clones does not appear; measured against another copy, unresolved V genes explain less than half of the discrepancy, and the remainder lacks a known reason. That table is the source of V, J and clone size, and D and trimming were worked out from the DNA. The sample yields roughly 220,000 clones; about nine tenths were counted once. The ten largest clonotypes hold roughly 3.4% of the sample.

The V gene is TRBV5-1 and the J gene is TRBJ2-4, with TRBD2 matching 7 junction bases. Sample: PBMCs or T cells enriched from blood (not recorded which). This receptor was identified in a woman in her 40s with acute COVID-19. The sequenced DNA: TGCGCCAGCAGCTACGAGCGGGGTTCCAAAAACATTCAGTACTTC. Translated, it gives CASSYERGSKNIQYF.